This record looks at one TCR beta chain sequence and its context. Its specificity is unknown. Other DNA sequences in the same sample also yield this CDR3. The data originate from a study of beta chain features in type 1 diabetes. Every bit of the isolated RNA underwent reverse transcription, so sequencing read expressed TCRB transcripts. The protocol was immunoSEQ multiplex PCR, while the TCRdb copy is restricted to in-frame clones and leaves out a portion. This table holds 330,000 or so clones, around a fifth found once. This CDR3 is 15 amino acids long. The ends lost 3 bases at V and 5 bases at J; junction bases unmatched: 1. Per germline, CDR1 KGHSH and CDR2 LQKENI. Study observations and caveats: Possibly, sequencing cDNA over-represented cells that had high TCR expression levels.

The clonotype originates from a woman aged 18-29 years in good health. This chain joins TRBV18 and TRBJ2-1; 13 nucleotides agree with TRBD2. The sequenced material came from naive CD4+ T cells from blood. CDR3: CASSPGLAGHNEQFF. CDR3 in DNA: TGTGCCAGCTCACCGGGACTAGCGGGGCACAATGAGCAGTTCTTC.